Included here is one T cell receptor (beta chain) sequence, with context. This clonotype came up many times. Its binding antigen is unknown. One base away there is no much larger clone; base qualities are not given. These data are taken from a study of identical twins (dated by TCRdb to about 2016). Background on the whole study: The study deep-sequenced TCR alpha and beta repertoires from monozygotic twins, unrelated adults of various ages and cord blood to test whether fetal clonotypes persist. To rule out contamination, replicate twin experiments were performed at different times with different library preparation protocols. General conclusions and limits of the study: Compared with coincidental sharing between unrelated individuals, an excess of low generation-probability sequences was observed among out-of-frame TCR alpha sequences shared between twins. Abundant cord blood beta clonotypes had fewer insertions, young adult naive repertoires showed a similar but weaker trend, and memory repertoires showed no such trend. Zero-insertion analyses could be partly confounded by invariant T cells such as MAIT and iNKT, although diverse VJ usage argued against such confounding for most clonotypes. Conclusions relied on cross-sectional statistical analysis, since the same donors could not be followed over many years. In monozygotic twins, recombination models systematically underestimated out-of-frame TCR alpha sharing, but the models matched the sharing seen between unrelated individuals. Excess twin sharing in beta out-of-frame sequences was weaker because fewer shared sequences lowered the signal-to-noise ratio.

Only healthy Caucasian donors were included. The twin cohort comprised three pairs of female monozygotic twins, all aged roughly 18 to 29 years. Miltenyi CD45RO+ enrichment and human naive T-cell isolation kits were used to isolate memory (CD45RO+) and naive T cells from PBMC. Preparation of the library involved 5' RACE. The sequencing machine was an Illumina HiSeq 2000. A universal primer binding site was introduced by template switching, and a unique molecular identifier was present in the final cDNA, enabling accurate counting of TCR cDNA molecules. First-strand cDNA for TCR alpha and beta chains was synthesized from specific primers in the conserved constant-segment region. To control for contamination, every cDNA library was double barcoded, receiving both a SMART-Mk sample barcode and Illumina barcodes. Two successive PCR steps introduced TruSeq adapter sequences along with Illumina sample barcodes. TCR alpha and beta cDNA libraries were sequenced on the Illumina HiSeq platform with custom primers. As for how the authors treated the data: Unique molecular identifiers were extracted from raw reads with MiGEC, and CDR3 positions were determined with MiXCR. For each individual, recombination models were inferred using an EM algorithm with the repgenHMM and IGoR tools. Shared clonotype analysis was performed with the tcR package in R, normalizing sharing by the product of cloneset sizes. To study raw recombination free of thymic and clonal selection effects, out-of-frame nonproductive sequences were analyzed. TCRdb applied fastp at Q25 and MiXCR to the public reads, then kept only in-frame beta chains. Identical CDR3 proteins give one entry, which carries the most common genes and DNA. The authors' filters were not applied to this entry. The sample records around 280,000 distinct CDR3 sequences, about 8.9% of which are singletons. 2% to 2.5% of the sample belongs to the ten largest clones.

Spanning cysteine to phenylalanine, the CDR3 consists of 14 amino acids. Only the CDR3 portion is preserved as DNA: 42 bases, with reading frame beginning at the first base. Reading the germline V gene gives CDR1 MNHNS and CDR2 SASEGT. V sheds 4 bases and J sheds 3 bases, leaving 10 bases between their ends. These data were also filed under a second study, of yellow fever vaccine responses in identical twins. The second source states: According to the authors, in identical twins the way T cells responded to vaccination appeared partly convergent and partly personalized. The study precisely tracked vaccine-responding T cell clones in identical twins.

The chain is made from TRBV6-1 and TRBJ1-5, with no D gene named confidently. Sequencing input: memory (CD45RO+) T cells sorted from blood. The meaning of the sample's cell subset or site label: CD45RO+ enriched T cells. The sequence was collected from a woman under 30 in good health. The CDR3 in this case is CASSGQGDNQPQHF. The DNA sequence is TGTGCCAGCAGTGGCCAAGGCGACAATCAGCCCCAGCATTTT.